This T cell receptor (beta chain) was obtained from a study of T cell responses to AZD1222 COVID-19 vaccine. Study outcomes and limitations: Sampled repertoires all dated from after the peak T cell response. Vaccine-related CD4 TCRs covered spike, predominating at 160-218 and 743-854.

Note on this clone: Its target is unknown.

Germline CDR1 SGHNT, CDR2 YYREEE (reference sequence). Between the trimmed V and J ends, which lost 1 base and 4 bases, there was a span of 12 bases. CDR3 size: 14 residues. The repertoire was sequenced with immunoSEQ multiplex PCR; TCRdb's copy has only in-frame clones and lacks some. The table records 100,000 or so clones, roughly 84% of them present only once. The chain is built from TRBV5-4 and TRBJ2-7, with D possibly being TRBD1 (6 bases). The receptor comes from an adult who received the AZD1222 COVID-19 vaccine. Source: peripheral blood, taken 28 days after the second AZD1222 dose. The CDR3 DNA reads as TGTGCCAGCAGCTTGTCAGGGGAGACATACGAGCAGTACTTC. Protein sequence: CASSLSGETYEQYF.